This is a list of T cell receptor beta chains from one sample in a study of control samples from healthy donors and cancer patients. Generated by immunoSEQ multiplex PCR, the TCRdb table keeps only in-frame clones and is missing some. The sample consists of about 150,000 clones, over 85% of them appearing once. Sample: blood. The receptors here all came from a middle-aged man in good health. Both conserved end residues are part of each CDR3. Each record gives: J gene, D gene, V gene, clone size, CDR3 DNA, CDR3 protein. D genes are given only for firm matches. For some rows the clone size is stated as once, few or many, or as a class when expanded; others skip it.

>TRBJ1-6|NA|TRBV6-5|NA
TGTGCCAGCAGTACCGTAGGGCAGGGAAATTCACCCCTCCACTTT
CASSTVGQGNSPLHF
>TRBJ1-6|TRBD1|TRBV4-1|NA
TGCGCCAGCAAGTTCTCGGACAGGGCTCCGAATAATTCACCCCTCCACTTT
CASKFSDRAPNNSPLHF
>TRBJ2-6|TRBD1|TRBV6-5|NA
TGTGCCAGCAGTTCCATGACAGGGCTCGGGGCCAACGTCCTGACTTTC
CASSSMTGLGANVLTF
>TRBJ2-7|NA|TRBV21-1|NA
TGTGCCAGTAAGTCCCGGGACATTAACTACGAGCAGTACTTC
CASKSRDINYEQYF
>TRBJ1-4|TRBD1|TRBV20-1|NA
TGCAGTGCTAGTTTAACAGGACAGGGTATTGAAAAACTGTTTTTT
CSASLTGQGIEKLFF
>TRBJ2-1|NA|TRBV24-1|NA
TGTGCCACCGGGGGGACTTACTACAATGAGCAGTTCTTC
CATGGTYYNEQFF
>TRBJ1-1|TRBD1|TRBV7-9|once
TGTGCCAGCAGTTGGGGGACAGTTGAAGCTTTCTTT
CASSWGTVEAFF
>TRBJ1-5|NA|TRBV15|NA
TGTGCCACCAGCAGAGGGGGAGGGAGTCAGCCCCAGCATTTT
CATSRGGGSQPQHF
>TRBJ2-3|TRBD2|TRBV3-1/TRBV3-2|NA
TGTGCCAGCAGCCAAGATCCCTGGACTAGCGGGAGGAGGACAGATACGCAGTATTTT
CASSQDPWTSGRRTDTQYF
>TRBJ2-7|TRBD2|TRBV5-1|once
TGCGCCAGCAGTCGGAGCGGGAGGGCCATCGACGAGCAGTACTTC
CASSRSGRAIDEQYF
>TRBJ1-1|NA|TRBV28|NA
TGTGCCAGCAGTGGGACCAGGACTGAAGCTTTCTTT
CASSGTRTEAFF
>TRBJ1-4|NA|TRBV9|NA
TGTGCCAGCAGCGTAAGATCAGGGGCAACTAATGAAAAACTGTTTTTT
CASSVRSGATNEKLFF
>TRBJ2-1|TRBD2|TRBV5-1|NA
TGCGCCAGCAGCCCTGGGACTAGCGGGTACAATGAGCAGTTCTTC
CASSPGTSGYNEQFF
>TRBJ1-2|NA|TRBV28|NA
TGTGCCAGCAGTTTATCCCTGGGGGATCATTCTAACTATGGCTACACCTTC
CASSLSLGDHSNYGYTF
>TRBJ1-2|TRBD1|TRBV3-1/TRBV3-2|NA
TGTGCCAGCAGCCAATACAGGGGGCCTGGCTATGGCTACACCTTC
CASSQYRGPGYGYTF
>TRBJ2-3|TRBD1|TRBV28|NA
TGTGCCAGCAGTTTATTCGGGACAGCAAGCACAGATACGCAGTATTTT
CASSLFGTASTDTQYF
>TRBJ1-5|NA|TRBV29-1|NA
TGCAGCGTTGTCGTAGGGACCCTCAATCAGCCCCAGCATTTT
CSVVVGTLNQPQHF
>TRBJ2-7|TRBD2|TRBV5-6|NA
TGTGCCAGCAGGCCTCGACTAGCGGGGGCCTACGAGCAGTACTTC
CASRPRLAGAYEQYF
>TRBJ2-1|TRBD2|TRBV9|NA
TGTGCCAGCAGCGTAGCTTCACTAGCGGCGAGCTCCTACAATGAGCAGTTCTTC
CASSVASLAASSYNEQFF
>TRBJ1-4|NA|TRBV5-1|NA
TGCGCCAGCAGCTCGGACCCGAATGAAAAACTGTTTTTT
CASSSDPNEKLFF
>TRBJ2-1|NA|TRBV29-1|NA
TGCAGCGTTGATGTCGGGGAGGGGGTTTTTGAGCAGTTCTTC
CSVDVGEGVFEQFF
>TRBJ1-5|NA|TRBV5-1|few
TGCGCCAGCAGCTTGTTAGGGGGCAATCAGCCCCAGCATTTT
CASSLLGGNQPQHF
>TRBJ2-7|TRBD2|TRBV5-5|NA
TGTGCCAGCAGCTTTCCGGGACTAGGGGCCTCCTTC
CASSFPGLGASF
>TRBJ1-4|NA|TRBV7-3|NA
TGTGCCAGCAGCTTAACCCGGGATGGCAAACTGTTTTTT
CASSLTRDGKLFF
>TRBJ2-7|NA|TRBV5-4|NA
TGTGCCGCGGGCGGGGGCCCCTACGAGCAGTACTTC
CAAGGGPYEQYF
>TRBJ2-3|NA|TRBV21-1|NA
TGTGCCAGCAGTTCACTAGCGGGGGTCACAGATACGCAGTATTTT
CASSSLAGVTDTQYF
>TRBJ1-6|TRBD1|TRBV30|NA
TGTGCCAGCCCCGGGACAGTTCCTTTTTCACCCCTCCACTTT
CASPGTVPFSPLHF
>TRBJ1-6|NA|TRBV7-7|NA
TGTGCTAGCAGCTTAGCGTGGGGGGTAGGATCACCCCTCCACTTT
CASSLAWGVGSPLHF